This entry lists 27 T cell receptor beta chains sequenced from one sample in a study of identical twins. TCRdb called the 5' RACE reads again in MiXCR, with one record for every CDR3 protein. The sample contains 350,000 to 450,000 distinct CDR3 sequences, 15% to 20% of which appear only once. Specimen: naive T cells sorted from blood. These receptors all stem from a man in his fifties in good health.

This clonotype was counted many times. CDR3 sequence reads: CASSESTGSVHEQYF. The CDR3 DNA follows: TGTGCCAGCAGTGAATCGACAGGGTCGGTCCACGAGCAGTACTTC. The chain uses TRBV2 and TRBJ2-7, with TRBD1 matching over 7 bases. CDR1 SNHLY and CDR2 FYNNEI come from the germline V gene. The CDR3 extends over 15 amino acids. Trimming took 2 bases from V and 5 from J; bases not matched to a gene: 9.

This clonotype was seen at least ten times. The chain joins TRBV18 to TRBJ2-7; D is undetermined. The length of the CDR3 is 11 residues. Trimming shortened V by 8 bases and J by 3 bases, and 8 bases separated the two germline ends. Germline CDR1 reads KGHSH; CDR2 reads LQKENI. The CDR3 coding sequence is TGTGCCAGCAGCCCAGGCTACGAGCAGTACTTC. Its translation is CASSPGYEQYF.

The chain is built from TRBV9 and TRBJ1-4; D remains unclear. Germline loops: CDR1 SGDLS, CDR2 YYNGEE. CDR3 length: 14 amino acids. Between the trimmed V and J ends, which lost 0 bases and 5 bases, there was a span of 8 bases. CDR3 DNA sequence: TGTGCCAGCAGCGTAGGAGCGGGGAATGAAAAACTGTTTTTT. Amino acid sequence: CASSVGAGNEKLFF.

This clonotype appeared a few times. The chain combines TRBV10-3 with TRBJ2-7; D is unresolved. Germline V CDR1 and CDR2: ENHRY, SYGVKD. V gave up 2 bases and J gave up 3 bases, with 8 bases separating them. The CDR3 has 13 amino acids. This CDR3 reads CAISETQVYEQYF. The DNA of the CDR3 is TGTGCCATCAGTGAGACGCAGGTCTACGAGCAGTACTTC.

The genes are TRBV27 and TRBJ2-7; 7 bases are shared with TRBD1. This CDR3 is built from 14 residues. Germline V gene sequence: CDR1 MNHEY, CDR2 SMNVEV (reference sequence). J was trimmed by 1 base and V by 6 bases; bases with no gene match: 6. CDR3 region: CASSELGQSYEQYF. In DNA form, the CDR3 reads TGTGCCAGCAGCGAATTGGGACAGTCCTACGAGCAGTACTTC.

In its sample, this clonotype was seen many times. This chain joins TRBV4-2 and TRBJ2-7; no definite D call. Trimming cost V 0 bases and J 2 bases, with 8 bases left between them. The CDR3 is 14 amino acids. CDR1 and CDR2 (germline): LGHNA, YNFKEQ. In nucleotides, the CDR3 is TGTGCCAGCAGCCAAGATCGAGCGACCTACGAGCAGTACTTC. It yields the protein CASSQDRATYEQYF.

V and J are TRBV3-1 and TRBJ2-7; perhaps TRBD1 as D (6 bases). The V gene's germline CDR1 is LGHDT and CDR2 YNNKEL (reference sequence). This CDR3 comprises 16 residues. The V end lost 3 bases, the J end lost 0 bases, and 15 bases lay between the germline ends. The CDR3: CASSQKRTDSSYEQYF. In DNA form, the CDR3 reads TGTGCCAGCAGCCAGAAAAGGACAGACAGCTCCTACGAGCAGTACTTC.

This clonotype was seen a handful of times. The chain links TRBV5-1 to TRBJ2-2; the D gene could be TRBD1 or TRBD2 (5 bases each). The CDR3 extends over 14 amino acids. Trimming took off 4 bases at V and 4 bases at J, with 11 bases between the two ends. CDR1 and CDR2 from the germline V gene are SGHRS and YFSETQ. The DNA of the CDR3 is TGCGCCAGCAGCCCCGGGACGTCCACCGGGGAGCTGTTTTTT. It encodes CASSPGTSTGELFF.

This clonotype was observed a handful of times. V and J are TRBV20-1 and TRBJ2-2; 7 bases line up with TRBD2. V dropped 0 bases and J dropped 3; count of bases not matched to a gene: 7. Germline values: CDR1 DFQATT, CDR2 SNEGSKA (reference sequence). The CDR3 totals 16 residues. DNA of the CDR3: TGCAGTGCTAGAGATGCGGAGGGGAGGGACACCGGGGAGCTGTTTTTT. Translating gives CSARDAEGRDTGELFF.

This clonotype was seen a handful of times. The V call is TRBV9, the J call TRBJ2-2; TRBD2 aligns across 9 bases. After removal of 2 bases from V and 5 bases from J, the junction contained 7 bases not matched to a gene. Looked up from germline, CDR1 is SGDLS and CDR2 is YYNGEE. The CDR3 spans 16 residues. CDR3 amino acids: CASSVGSGSKTGELFF. CDR3 nucleotides: TGTGCCAGCAGCGTTGGTAGCGGGAGCAAGACCGGGGAGCTGTTTTTT. The entire variable domain, with the rest obtained from reference TRBV9 and TRBJ2-2, is as follows: DSGVTQTPKHLITATGQRVTLRCSPRSGDLSVYWYQQSLDQGLQFLIQYYNGEERAKGNILERFSAQQFPDLHSELNLSSLELGDSALYFCASSVGSGSKTGELFFGEGSRLTVL.

The chain employs TRBV12-3 or TRBV12-4 and TRBJ2-7; possibly TRBD2 for D (5 bases). V was cut by 4 bases and J by 7 bases, with 17 bases left in between. The CDR3 runs 14 residues. CDR3 DNA sequence: TGTGCCAGCAGTTCCGTCCTTCTACCGGGGGAGCAGTACTTC. It yields the protein CASSSVLLPGEQYF.

This clonotype has ten or more counts. The chain joins TRBV6-2 or TRBV6-3 to TRBJ2-1; weak D call: TRBD1 (6 bases). Germline V gives CDR1 MNHEY, CDR2 SVGEGT. The V end lost 3 bases, the J end lost 4 bases, and 13 bases lay between the germline ends. CDR3 length: 15 residues. The CDR3 protein is CASSYSDRQYNEQFF. Written as DNA, the CDR3 is TGTGCCAGCAGTTATTCGGACAGACAATACAATGAGCAGTTCTTC.

The chain has TRBV20-1 and TRBJ2-1; D might be TRBD1 (6 bases). Germline V lookup: CDR1 DFQATT, CDR2 SNEGSKA (reference sequence). This CDR3 is 15 amino acids long. V lost 7 bases and J lost 2, with 18 bases in between. CDR3 DNA sequence: TGCAGTGTCCCGCCGGGACAAGGCCCCTACAATGAGCAGTTCTTC. It yields the protein CSVPPGQGPYNEQFF.

CDR3 in DNA: TGTGCCAGCAGCAGCCACGGGAGGGGGGCTTTGGACTACGAGCAGTACTTC. Translated, it gives CASSSHGRGALDYEQYF. This chain joins TRBV5-5 and TRBJ2-7; 8 bases agree with TRBD2. J gave up 3 bases and V 4 bases, and 15 bases lay outside the gene matches. The germline V gene has CDR1 SGHKS and CDR2 YYEKEE (reference sequence). The CDR3 runs to 17 residues.

This clonotype has ten or more counts. The V gene is TRBV10-3, the J gene TRBJ2-1; TRBD2 matches at 9 bases. This CDR3 region has 15 residues. The V gene end was trimmed by 1 base and the J gene end by 6 bases; junction bases not matched to a gene: 4. Germline CDR1 is ENHRY and CDR2 is SYGVKD. As DNA, the CDR3 is TGTGCCATCAGTGAGTATAGCGGGGGCGGCAATGAGCAGTTCTTC. This translates into CAISEYSGGGNEQFF.

This clonotype came up many times. This chain joins TRBV12-3 or TRBV12-4 and TRBJ1-1; D unresolved. The CDR3 has 10 amino acids. V lost 6 bases to trimming and J lost 7 bases, with 6 bases between them. CDR3 sequence: CASRGFEAFF. The DNA for the CDR3 is TGTGCCAGCAGAGGGTTTGAAGCTTTCTTT.

This clonotype was detected a few times. This sequence joins TRBV5-8 and TRBJ1-6; D is perhaps TRBD1 (5 bases). The germline V gene encodes CDR1 SGHTS and CDR2 YDEGEE. The CDR3 has 14 amino acids. Trimming took off 2 bases at V and 8 bases at J, with 11 bases between the two ends. This CDR3 is CASSFGGGYSPLHF. CDR3 in DNA: TGTGCCAGCAGCTTTGGGGGTGGTTATTCACCCCTCCACTTT.

The rearrangement joins TRBV5-5 to TRBJ2-6, with D perhaps TRBD1 (5 bases). CDR3 length equals 17 residues. Trimming took off 5 bases at V and 1 base at J, with 16 bases between the two ends. Germline V gives CDR1 SGHKS, CDR2 YYEKEE (reference sequence). The chain's CDR3 is CASSGAVLLSGANVLTF. The CDR3, as DNA: TGTGCCAGCAGTGGGGCCGTTCTTCTTTCTGGGGCCAACGTCCTGACTTTC.

This clonotype was counted ten times or more. This chain joins TRBV4-3 and TRBJ2-7; D perhaps matches TRBD1 (6 bases). V was pared by 2 bases and J by 0 bases, with 11 bases between. The CDR3 spans 15 residues. CDR1 and CDR2 from the germline V gene are LGHNA and YSLEER. The CDR3 DNA is TGCGCCAGCAGCCAAAGCAGGGGTAACTCCTACGAGCAGTACTTC. Translation: CASSQSRGNSYEQYF.

This clonotype was counted a few times. For the CDR3, the DNA is TGTGCCAGCAGCCCTTCCGGACAGGGGAGGGGGGGCTACACCTTC. It is translated as CASSPSGQGRGGYTF. The chain links TRBV6-4 to TRBJ1-2, with 9 bases lining up with TRBD1. The CDR3 is 15 residues long. The V gene's germline CDR1 is MRHNA and CDR2 SNTAGT. Unmatched junction bases numbered 13, after V lost 6 bases and J lost 8 bases.

This clonotype was recorded many times. The rearrangement joins TRBV10-3 to TRBJ2-1; D unresolved. The CDR3 is 11 residues long. Trimming pared 6 bases from V and 9 bases from J, leaving 9 bases between. The germline V gene has CDR1 ENHRY and CDR2 SYGVKD. The CDR3 protein is CAIRMDGEQFF. Here the CDR3 DNA reads TGTGCCATCAGGATGGACGGTGAGCAGTTCTTC.

Ten or more counts support this clonotype. The V call is TRBV29-1, the J call TRBJ2-3; 9 bases match TRBD1. This CDR3 has 13 residues. The junction had 5 bases not matched to a gene; V was cut back by 6 bases and J by 4 bases. The germline V gene has CDR1 SQVTM and CDR2 ANQGSEA. Here the CDR3 DNA reads TGCAGCGTGGGGACAGGGTTGGCAGATACGCAGTATTTT. Translated, it gives CSVGTGLADTQYF.

This clonotype has only a few counts. The chain uses TRBV7-9 and TRBJ2-2; tentatively, D is TRBD2 (6 bases). In germline, CDR1 is SEHNR, CDR2 FQNEAQ (reference sequence). V was shortened by 3 bases and J by 3 bases, with 11 bases between the two germline ends. The CDR3 sequence is 15 residues long. The CDR3 here is CASSFSGTHTGELFF. Here the CDR3 DNA reads TGTGCCAGCAGCTTTTCCGGGACTCACACCGGGGAGCTGTTTTTT. Variable domain in full (rest from reference TRBV7-9 and TRBJ2-2): DTGVSQNPRHKITKRGQNVTFRCDPISEHNRLYWYRQTLGQGPEFLTYFQNEAQLEKSRLLSDRFSAERPKGSFSTLEIQRTEQGDSAMYLCASSFSGTHTGELFFGEGSRLTVL.

The V call is TRBV9, the J call TRBJ2-7; TRBD2 matches at 7 bases. This CDR3 has 13 amino acids. V dropped 4 bases and J dropped 5; count of bases not matched to a gene: 6. Germline loops: CDR1 SGDLS, CDR2 YYNGEE. The CDR3 loop is CASSPQRGHEQYF. In DNA form, the CDR3 reads TGTGCCAGCAGCCCTCAGCGGGGCCACGAGCAGTACTTC.

In its sample, this clonotype was seen a few times. The J gene is TRBJ2-3, the V gene TRBV29-1; 9 bases are a match to TRBD1. CDR3 size: 14 residues. Germline V CDR1 and CDR2: SQVTM, ANQGSEA. Trimming took 6 bases from V and 5 from J; bases not matched to a gene: 9. The CDR3 DNA follows: TGCAGCGTAGCATACAGGGGGCGCAGAGATACGCAGTATTTT. Its translation: CSVAYRGRRDTQYF.

The V gene is TRBV6-5, the J gene TRBJ1-2, with TRBD1 identical over 7 bases. The CDR3 covers 16 residues. The ends lost 0 bases at V and 5 bases at J; junction bases unmatched: 9. In germline, CDR1 is MNHEY, CDR2 SVGAGI. The CDR3 nucleotides are TGTGCCAGCAGTTACTCCTATGTACAGGGGAGTTATGGCTACACCTTC. Its protein product is CASSYSYVQGSYGYTF.

J is TRBJ2-7 and V is TRBV4-3; D call uncertain. CDR1 is LGHNA, CDR2 YSLEER, per germline. Trimming cost V 0 bases and J 4 bases, with 13 bases left between them. The CDR3 sequence is 15 residues long. This CDR3 is CASSQEKQRGYEQYF. The CDR3 DNA follows: TGCGCCAGCAGCCAAGAAAAGCAGCGTGGTTACGAGCAGTACTTC.